This paragraph covers one T cell receptor (beta chain) sequence. Its specificity is unknown. Amplification used 60 Vbeta primers and 13 Jbeta primers. Sequencing was performed with immunoSEQ multiplex PCR; in TCRdb, only in-frame clones are kept and a portion is missing. The table shows 80,000 to 90,000 clones, with about four fifths occurring only once. This specimen belongs to a study of cytomegalovirus exposure and HLA in healthy donors. Overall study findings and caveats: The study found most TCR sequences rare, yet found some public TCRs in many donors.

CDR3 length: 14 amino acids. Trimming stripped 6 bases from V and 0 bases from J, with 12 bases between. Germline CDR1 reads ENHRY; CDR2 reads SYGVKD. The chain carries TRBV10-3 and TRBJ2-7; TRBD1 might be the D (6 bases). Sequencing used PBMCs. The clonotype comes from a woman under 40 in good health and CMV-seronegative. The CDR3 DNA sequence: TGTGCCATCAGAAAACAGGGTGGCTCCTACGAGCAGTACTTC. Translating gives CAIRKQGGSYEQYF.